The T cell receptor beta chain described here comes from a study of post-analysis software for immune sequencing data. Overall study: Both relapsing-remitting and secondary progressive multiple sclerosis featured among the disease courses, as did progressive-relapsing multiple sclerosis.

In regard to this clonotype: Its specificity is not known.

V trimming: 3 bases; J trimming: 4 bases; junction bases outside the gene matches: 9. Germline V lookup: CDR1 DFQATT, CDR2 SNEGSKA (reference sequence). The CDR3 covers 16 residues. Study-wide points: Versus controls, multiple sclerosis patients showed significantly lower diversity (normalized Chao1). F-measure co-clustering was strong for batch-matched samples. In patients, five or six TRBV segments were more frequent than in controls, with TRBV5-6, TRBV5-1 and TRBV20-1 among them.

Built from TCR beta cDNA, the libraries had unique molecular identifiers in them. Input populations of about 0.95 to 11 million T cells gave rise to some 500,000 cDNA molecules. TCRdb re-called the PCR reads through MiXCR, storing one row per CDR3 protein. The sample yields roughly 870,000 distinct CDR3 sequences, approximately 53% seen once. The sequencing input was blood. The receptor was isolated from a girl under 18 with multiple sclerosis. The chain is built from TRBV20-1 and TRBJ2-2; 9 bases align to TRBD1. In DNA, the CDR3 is TGCAGTGCTAGGGGTACCGGGACAGGGCTCACCGGGGAGCTGTTTTTT. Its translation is CSARGTGTGLTGELFF.